This T cell receptor (beta chain) emerged from a study of T cells after yellow fever vaccination (dated by TCRdb to the late 2010s). At the level of the whole study: Libraries from fractions with low cell numbers were prepared with the SMART-Seq v4 Ultra Low Input RNA kit. To follow T-cell clones before and after both primary and booster YFV17D yellow fever vaccination, bulk TCR alpha and beta repertoires underwent longitudinal sequencing. The cohort comprised two healthy male donors, one aged 18 to 29 and one aged 30 to 40 years. Blood was collected at multiple timepoints before and after primary and secondary immunization, and bulk PBMC replicates and cell subsets were isolated.

Study-level results and caveats: The study included only a couple of donors, which limits how far the findings can be generalized. FACS-sorted repertoires could contain abundant contaminating clonotypes from the bulk population, so computational filtering was required. A small share of clonotypes occurred in both CD4 and CD8 compartments, likely arising from convergent recombination. Compared with the primary T-cell response, the secondary T-cell response was faster but weaker, reaching its peak on day 5 rather than on day 15. Most clones expanded after primary vaccination were re-detected after the booster (almost 98% of CD4 and 88% of CD8), suggesting broad memory maintenance.

This sample's treatment or condition label indicates: live attenuated yellow fever vaccine strain. A standard Ficoll-Paque protocol was used to isolate PBMCs from peripheral blood. Dynabeads CD4 and CD8 positive selection kits were used to isolate CD4 and CD8 T-cell fractions. RNA was extracted with TriZol from bulk PBMCs, CD4 and CD8 fractions, and dextramer-positive and dextramer-negative fractions. This clonotype was observed many times. The antigen it binds to is not known. Within one base of it there is no much larger clone, and no base qualities were kept. Based on the germline V gene (reference sequence), the CDR1 and CDR2 sequences are DFQATT and SNEGSKA. Cut back by 3 bases and 3 bases, the V and J ends lie 8 bases apart. The CDR3, from cysteine to phenylalanine, totals 12 residues. The CDR3 DNA has 36 bases and is translated from base 1. For sequencing, an Illumina NovaSeq 6000 was employed. TCR cDNA was synthesized by 5'RACE template switching, which introduced a universal primer site and unique molecular identifiers. Priming of cDNA synthesis was performed from both the TCR alpha and TCR beta constant segments. Library amplification used two PCR steps, and the second PCR step added sample barcodes and sequencing adapters. Libraries were sequenced on Illumina HiSeq 2500 (2x100 bp) or NovaSeq (2x150 bp). In the original analysis: MIGEC was used to demultiplex reads and collapse the reads into UMI consensus sequences, and MiXCR was used for V(D)J alignment. Vaccine-responding clonotypes were defined with edgeR using replicate PBMC samples, requiring FDR below 0.01 and a log2 fold change above 5 up to day 15. CD4 or CD8 identity was assigned to each bulk clonotype according to whether the clonotype was present at higher abundance in the sequenced CD4 repertoire or the sequenced CD8 repertoire. TCRdb trimmed the raw reads at Q25, called clones with MiXCR and kept productive beta chains. Under each unique CDR3 protein, matching rows form one entry showing the most common genes and DNA. These V and J calls rely on TCRdb rather than the paper's analysis. This sample lists a few hundred thousand distinct CDR3 sequences; around 5.2% were detected once. The top ten constitute under 3.5% of the sample.

Specimen: CD4+ T cells sorted from PBMCs, collected on the day of the yellow fever booster vaccination. This clonotype was sampled from a man between 18 and 35 years old who received the YFV17D yellow fever vaccine. The rearrangement joined TRBV20-1 to TRBJ1-1, with a tentative D gene TRBD1 over 5 matching bases. The CDR3 amino acid sequence is: CSASRGYTEAFF. The nucleotides read TGCAGTGCTAGTAGGGGATACACTGAAGCTTTCTTT.